The 3 T cell receptor beta chains below come from one sample, sequenced in a study of OX40 agonist ivuxolimab in advanced cancers. Method: immunoSEQ multiplex PCR; TCRdb's copy keeps in-frame clones and lacks some. The table includes about 48,000 clones, approximately 84% detected once. Sequencing was performed on CD4+ or CD8+ T cells sorted from blood, taken in a trial of the OX40 agonist ivuxolimab. The receptor source for this set is an adult with an advanced solid tumor such as melanoma, head and neck, liver or kidney cancer.

The CDR3 is CASSAHRQGYNEQFF. DNA for the CDR3: TGTGCCAGTAGTGCTCATCGACAGGGCTACAATGAGCAGTTCTTC. The V gene is TRBV19, the J gene TRBJ2-1; 7 bases fit TRBD1. Losses at the gene ends were 5 bases for V and 3 bases for J; bases not matched to a gene: 7. The germline V gene encodes CDR1 LNHDA and CDR2 SQIVND (reference sequence). The CDR3 contains 15 residues.

The J gene is TRBJ1-2, the V gene TRBV14, with 10 positions matching TRBD1. V was clipped by 4 bases and J by 4 bases; unmatched bases: 3. Germline V gene sequence: CDR1 SGHDN, CDR2 FVKESK. The CDR3 length is 14 residues. The CDR3: CASSRTGGGYGYTF. In nucleotides, the CDR3 is TGTGCCAGCAGCCGGACAGGGGGGGGCTATGGCTACACCTTC.

The rearrangement joins TRBV29-1 to TRBJ1-2; D not certain. CDR3 length: 14 residues. Trimming took off 0 bases at V and 5 bases at J, with 13 bases between the two ends. The germline CDR1 and CDR2 sequences are SQVTM and ANQGSEA. DNA of the CDR3: TGCAGCGTTGAAGATCTGGCCCGGAGGTATGGCTACACCTTC. Translation: CSVEDLARRYGYTF.